The 25 T cell receptor beta chains given below trace back to one sample, sequenced in a study of cytomegalovirus exposure and HLA in healthy donors. In the PCR, 60 Vbeta and 13 Jbeta primers were used. The method was immunoSEQ multiplex PCR; TCRdb's version includes in-frame clones alone and lacks a portion of them. The data show around 95,000 clones, around 67% seen once. Sequenced input: PBMCs. The receptors were sampled from a male donor in good health and CMV-seronegative.

The chain recombines TRBV5-1 with TRBJ2-7; 13 bases are shared with TRBD2. V was clipped by 4 bases and J by 5 bases; unmatched bases: 6. Germline CDR1 reads SGHRS; CDR2 reads YFSETQ. This CDR3 spans 15 amino acids. The CDR3: CASSELAGGPNEQYF. The CDR3 region has the DNA TGCGCCAGCAGCGAACTAGCGGGAGGGCCCAACGAGCAGTACTTC.

In this sample, this clone turned up a few times. The chain employs TRBV11-1 and TRBJ1-5; TRBD1 aligns across 7 bases. Losses at the gene ends were 5 bases for V and 2 bases for J; bases not matched to a gene: 3. CDR1 and CDR2 (germline): SGHAT, FQDESV (reference sequence). This CDR3 comprises 14 residues. The CDR3 bases are TGTGCCAGCAGCACCGGACAGGGCAATCAGCCCCAGCATTTT. Its translation: CASSTGQGNQPQHF.

The chain carries TRBV7-2 and TRBJ2-3; 10 bases line up with TRBD1. With V trimmed by 5 bases and J by 1 base, 6 bases remained unmatched. This CDR3 is 16 amino acids long. Germline V lookup: CDR1 SGHTA, CDR2 FQGNSA. CDR3 nucleotides: TGTGCCAGCAGCGCCTACGGGACAGGGGGCACAGATACGCAGTATTTT. Protein sequence: CASSAYGTGGTDTQYF.

The rearrangement uses TRBV30 and TRBJ2-3; 8 bases align to TRBD2. This CDR3 is built from 13 residues. The germline gives CDR1 GTSNPN, CDR2 SVGIG (reference sequence). V lost 2 bases and J lost 3; bases outside the gene matches: 1. Here the CDR3 DNA reads TGTGCCTGGAGTCTAGCGGGTACAGATACGCAGTATTTT. Protein product: CAWSLAGTDTQYF.

The chain couples TRBV7-8 to TRBJ2-7; 8 nucleotides line up with TRBD1. The ends lost 3 bases at V and 2 bases at J; junction bases unmatched: 6. The CDR3 consists of 15 residues. From germline, CDR1 is SGHVS and CDR2 FQNEAQ. The CDR3 DNA is TGTGCCAGCAGCTTGATTCAGGGGGCGGCCTACGAGCAGTACTTC. Residues: CASSLIQGAAYEQYF.

The genes are TRBV5-8 and TRBJ1-1; D is undetermined. Trimming shortened V by 0 bases and J by 8 bases, and 14 bases separated the two germline ends. Germline assignment: CDR1 SGHTS and CDR2 YDEGEE. CDR3 length equals 14 residues. The CDR3 loop reads CASSLVVYPGEAFF. The CDR3 DNA reads TGTGCCAGCAGCTTGGTGGTCTATCCCGGGGAAGCTTTCTTT.

The V call is TRBV29-1, the J call TRBJ2-6; D might be TRBD1 (6 bases). CDR1 and CDR2 from the germline V gene are SQVTM and ANQGSEA. Trimming shortened V by 2 bases and J by 0 bases, and 11 bases separated the two germline ends. The CDR3 has 16 amino acids. CDR3: CSVESRDISGANVLTF. CDR3 bases: TGCAGCGTTGAATCTAGGGACATCTCTGGGGCCAACGTCCTGACTTTC.

The rearrangement joins TRBV4-3 to TRBJ2-3, with D uncertain. The CDR3 spans 13 residues. The germline V gene encodes CDR1 LGHNA and CDR2 YSLEER. Trimming removed 0 bases from V and 1 base from J, with 2 bases in between. The CDR3 loop reads CASSQDGTDTQYF. The DNA of the CDR3 is TGCGCCAGCAGCCAAGACGGCACAGATACGCAGTATTTT.

This rearrangement joins TRBV7-8 to TRBJ2-5; TRBD1 matches 7 bases. Trimming took 1 base from V and 5 from J; bases not matched to a gene: 4. Germline V gene sequence: CDR1 SGHVS, CDR2 FQNEAQ. The CDR3 is 14 amino acids. Here the CDR3 DNA reads TGTGCCAGCAGCTTAGAAAGGGGGCAGGAGACCCAGTACTTC. This sequence encodes CASSLERGQETQYF.

The CDR3 spells CASSLTRGWGTEAFF. CDR3 DNA sequence: TGTGCCAGCAGTTTGACCCGGGGGTGGGGCACTGAAGCTTTCTTT. V and J are TRBV28 and TRBJ1-1, with a possible D match to TRBD1 (5 bases). The germline V gene has CDR1 MDHEN and CDR2 SYDVKM. The CDR3 has 15 amino acids. Deletions cut 3 bases from V and 4 bases from J, with 15 bases between.

This chain connects TRBV6-1 to TRBJ2-7; 8 nucleotides agree with TRBD1. The CDR3 sequence is 14 residues long. J gave up 0 bases and V 6 bases, and 4 bases lay outside the gene matches. Germline V gene sequence: CDR1 MNHNS, CDR2 SASEGT. As DNA, the CDR3 is TGTGCCAGCAGCCGGGACAGGAGCTCCTACGAGCAGTACTTC. Translation gives CASSRDRSSYEQYF.

The chain recombines TRBV6-5 with TRBJ2-3; D is ambiguous. This CDR3 has 14 amino acids. Deletions cut 5 bases from V and 6 bases from J, with 15 bases between. CDR1 is MNHEY, CDR2 SVGAGI, per germline. CDR3 coding DNA: TGTGCCAGCAGTCTACCGGGTTCCGGGGATACGCAGTATTTT. Protein sequence: CASSLPGSGDTQYF.

The chain uses TRBV6-5 and TRBJ2-1, with TRBD2 as a possible D gene (5 bases). V lost 0 bases to trimming and J lost 9 bases, with 15 bases between them. The CDR3 has 15 residues. From germline, CDR1 is MNHEY and CDR2 SVGAGI. CDR3 loop: CASSYSGDLGGEQFF. CDR3 sequence (DNA): TGTGCCAGCAGTTACTCTGGGGATTTAGGAGGTGAGCAGTTCTTC.

The chain is built from TRBV6-5 and TRBJ2-7, with 9 bases fitting TRBD1. CDR1 MNHEY and CDR2 SVGAGI come from the germline V gene. V lost 8 bases and J lost 3; bases outside the gene matches: 5. The CDR3 is 13 residues long. CDR3: CASGRDRVYEQYF. The CDR3 nucleotides read TGTGCCAGCGGTCGGGACAGGGTCTACGAGCAGTACTTC.

In this sample, this clone turned up once. This sequence joins TRBV28 and TRBJ1-5; 10 nucleotides line up with TRBD1. The junction had 8 bases not matched to a gene; V was cut back by 6 bases and J by 6 bases. This CDR3 spans 15 amino acids. Per germline, CDR1 MDHEN and CDR2 SYDVKM. CDR3 bases: TGTGCCAGCAGCCTGGGACAGGGGACGCTTCAGCCCCAGCATTTT. As protein: CASSLGQGTLQPQHF. The whole variable domain, remainder taken from reference TRBV28 and TRBJ1-5, is DVKVTQSSRYLVKRTGEKVFLECVQDMDHENMFWYRQDPGLGLRLIYFSYDVKMKEKGDIPEGYSVSREKKERFSLILESASTNQTSMYLCASSLGQGTLQPQHFGDGTRLSIL.

This clone appeared a few times. The rearrangement joins TRBV6-4 to TRBJ2-3; weak D call: TRBD1 (6 bases). Germline V CDR1 and CDR2: MRHNA, SNTAGT. The length of the CDR3 is 16 residues. The ends were cut back, 7 bases at V and 2 bases at J, with 19 bases in the middle. The CDR3 protein is CASKRNWDTNTDTQYF. The CDR3 coding sequence is TGTGCCAGCAAACGCAACTGGGACACAAACACAGATACGCAGTATTTT.

V usage is TRBV6-6 and J usage is TRBJ2-7; D possibly corresponds to TRBD1 (5 bases). Trimming pared 2 bases from V and 5 bases from J, leaving 16 bases between. CDR1 MNHNY and CDR2 SVGAGI come from the germline V gene (reference sequence). The CDR3 covers 15 residues. CDR3 nucleotide sequence: TGTGCCAGCAGTTACGGCAGGGCCCTCGCTCACGAGCAGTACTTC. Residues: CASSYGRALAHEQYF.

The J gene is TRBJ1-5, the V gene TRBV19, with 8 bases aligning to TRBD1. V shed 7 bases, J shed 6 bases, and the junction held 11 bases outside the gene matches. The CDR3 runs 15 residues. The germline V gene has CDR1 LNHDA and CDR2 SQIVND (reference sequence). For the CDR3, the DNA is TGTGCCAGTACCATCCAGGGGGCATCAGGTCAGCCCCAGCATTTT. Protein: CASTIQGASGQPQHF.

Remarks on this clone: The junction departs from the called germline gene at one end, perhaps through a read error. The rearrangement joins TRBV7-9 to TRBJ2-7; D gene uncertain. CDR3 length: 14 amino acids. The germline V gene has CDR1 SEHNR and CDR2 FQNEAQ (reference sequence). The CDR3 nucleotides read TGTGTCAGCAGCTTAGTGGGCACCAACTACGAGCAGTACTTC. Protein sequence: CVSSLVGTNYEQYF.

The chain has TRBV9 and TRBJ2-3; TRBD1 matches at 8 bases. Germline V gives CDR1 SGDLS, CDR2 YYNGEE. J was trimmed by 4 bases and V by 0 bases; bases with no gene match: 4. This CDR3 contains 15 residues. The CDR3 DNA reads TGTGCCAGCAGCGTAGATGGACAGGGAGCAGATACGCAGTATTTT. Translation: CASSVDGQGADTQYF.

This chain connects TRBV29-1 to TRBJ1-1; unclear D gene. Germline V gene lookup returns CDR1 SQVTM and CDR2 ANQGSEA. Trimming removed 4 bases from V and 6 bases from J, with 9 bases in between. The CDR3 extends over 11 amino acids. This CDR3 is CSVAESPEAFF. In DNA, the CDR3 is TGCAGCGTTGCCGAGAGTCCTGAAGCTTTCTTT.

The chain uses TRBV5-4 and TRBJ2-7, with D possibly matching TRBD2 (6 bases). The germline V and J ends were trimmed by 0 bases and 3 bases, with 13 bases remaining between them. This CDR3 is built from 15 residues. Germline lookup yields CDR1 SGHNT and CDR2 YYREEE (reference sequence). CDR3: CASSLGRGANYEQYF. The CDR3 nucleotides are TGTGCCAGCAGCTTGGGACGCGGGGCTAACTACGAGCAGTACTTC.

V usage is TRBV6-6 and J usage is TRBJ2-1; 15 bases align to TRBD2. V lost 8 bases, J lost 9 bases, and 5 bases stayed unmatched. The CDR3 runs 14 residues. The V gene's germline CDR1 is MNHNY and CDR2 SVGAGI (reference sequence). CDR3 loop: CASLTGLAGGEQFF. CDR3 coding DNA: TGTGCCAGCCTAACGGGACTAGCGGGAGGTGAGCAGTTCTTC.

The rearrangement joins TRBV7-8 to TRBJ1-1; 7 nucleotides line up with TRBD1. The CDR3 runs 15 residues. J was trimmed by 1 base and V by 5 bases; bases with no gene match: 7. Germline-derived CDR1 and CDR2 are SGHVS and FQNEAQ. The CDR3 loop is CASSQNSGGNTEAFF. The CDR3 bases are TGTGCCAGCAGCCAGAACTCAGGGGGGAACACTGAAGCTTTCTTT.

This chain uses TRBV30 with TRBJ1-1; no firm D call. Germline assignment: CDR1 GTSNPN and CDR2 SVGIG (reference sequence). The CDR3 covers 13 residues. With 3 bases removed from V and 0 bases from J, the gap between germline ends came to 8 bases. As DNA, the CDR3 is TGTGCCTGGAGCCACAGCCTGAACACTGAAGCTTTCTTT. This sequence encodes CAWSHSLNTEAFF.